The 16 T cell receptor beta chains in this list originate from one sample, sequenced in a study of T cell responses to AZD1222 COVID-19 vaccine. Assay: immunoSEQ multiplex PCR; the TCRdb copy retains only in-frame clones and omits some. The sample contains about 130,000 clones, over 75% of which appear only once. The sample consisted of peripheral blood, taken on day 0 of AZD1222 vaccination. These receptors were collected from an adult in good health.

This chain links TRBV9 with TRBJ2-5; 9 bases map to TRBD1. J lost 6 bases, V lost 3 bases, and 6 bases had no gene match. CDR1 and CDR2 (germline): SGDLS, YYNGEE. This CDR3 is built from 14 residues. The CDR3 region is CASSEQGAEQTQYF. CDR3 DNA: TGTGCCAGCAGCGAACAGGGGGCCGAGCAGACCCAGTACTTC.

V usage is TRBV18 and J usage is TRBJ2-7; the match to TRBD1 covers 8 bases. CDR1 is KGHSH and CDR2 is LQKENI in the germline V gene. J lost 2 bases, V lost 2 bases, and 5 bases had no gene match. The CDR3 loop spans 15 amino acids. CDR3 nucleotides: TGTGCCAGCTCACCAAAGGACAGGGACCCCTACGAGCAGTACTTC. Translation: CASSPKDRDPYEQYF. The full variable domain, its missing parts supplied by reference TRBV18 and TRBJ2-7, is NAGVMQNPRHLVRRRGQEARLRCSPMKGHSHVYWYRQLPEEGLKFMVYLQKENIIDESGMPKERFSAEFPKEGPSILRIQQVVRGDSAAYFCASSPKDRDPYEQYFGPGTRLTVT.

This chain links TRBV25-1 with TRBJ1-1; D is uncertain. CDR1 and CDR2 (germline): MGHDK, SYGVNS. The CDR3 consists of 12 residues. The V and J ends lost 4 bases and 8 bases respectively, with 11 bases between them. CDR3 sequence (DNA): TGTGCCAGCAGTGTAGGAAGGTCGGAAGCTTTCTTT. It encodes CASSVGRSEAFF.

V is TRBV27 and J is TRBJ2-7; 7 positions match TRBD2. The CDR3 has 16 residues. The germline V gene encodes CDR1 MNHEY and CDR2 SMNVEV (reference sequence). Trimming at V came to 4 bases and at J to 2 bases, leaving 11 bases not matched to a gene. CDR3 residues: CASSSLGLADTYEQYF. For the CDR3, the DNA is TGTGCCAGCAGTTCGTTAGGGCTAGCGGACACCTACGAGCAGTACTTC.

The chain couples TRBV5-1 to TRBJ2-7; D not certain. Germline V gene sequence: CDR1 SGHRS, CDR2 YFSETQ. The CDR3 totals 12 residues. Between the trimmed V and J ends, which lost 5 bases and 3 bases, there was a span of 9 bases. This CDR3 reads CASSGVRYEQYF. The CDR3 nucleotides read TGCGCCAGCAGTGGGGTTCGCTACGAGCAGTACTTC.

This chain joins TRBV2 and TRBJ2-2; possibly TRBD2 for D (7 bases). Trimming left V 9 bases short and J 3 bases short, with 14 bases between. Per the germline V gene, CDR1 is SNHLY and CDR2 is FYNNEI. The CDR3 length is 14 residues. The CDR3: CASKGGLHTGELFF. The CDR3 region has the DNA TGTGCCAGTAAGGGGGGGTTACACACCGGGGAGCTGTTTTTT.

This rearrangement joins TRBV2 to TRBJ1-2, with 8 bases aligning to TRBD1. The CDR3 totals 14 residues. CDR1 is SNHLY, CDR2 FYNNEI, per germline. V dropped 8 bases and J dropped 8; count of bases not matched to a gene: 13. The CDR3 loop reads CASRNPDRDLGYTF. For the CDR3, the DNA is TGTGCCAGCCGGAACCCGGACAGGGACCTCGGCTACACCTTC.

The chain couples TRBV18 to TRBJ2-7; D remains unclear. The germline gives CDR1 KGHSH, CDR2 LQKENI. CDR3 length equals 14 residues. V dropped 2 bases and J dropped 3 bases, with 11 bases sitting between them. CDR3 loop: CASSPRTDIYEQYF. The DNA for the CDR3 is TGTGCCAGCTCACCAAGGACGGATATCTACGAGCAGTACTTC.

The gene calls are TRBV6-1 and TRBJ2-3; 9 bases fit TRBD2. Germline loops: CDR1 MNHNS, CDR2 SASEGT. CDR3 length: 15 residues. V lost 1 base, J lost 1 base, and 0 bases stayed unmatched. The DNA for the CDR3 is TGTGCCAGCAGTGAAGTAGCGGGGGGCACAGATACGCAGTATTTT. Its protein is CASSEVAGGTDTQYF.

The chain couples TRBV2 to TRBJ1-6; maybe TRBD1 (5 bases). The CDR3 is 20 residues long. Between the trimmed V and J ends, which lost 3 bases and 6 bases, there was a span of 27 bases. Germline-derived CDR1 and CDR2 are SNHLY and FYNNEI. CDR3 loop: CASSEWETPGRQDLNSPLHF. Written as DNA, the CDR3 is TGTGCCAGCAGTGAGTGGGAAACGCCAGGGCGGCAGGATCTTAATTCACCCCTCCACTTT.

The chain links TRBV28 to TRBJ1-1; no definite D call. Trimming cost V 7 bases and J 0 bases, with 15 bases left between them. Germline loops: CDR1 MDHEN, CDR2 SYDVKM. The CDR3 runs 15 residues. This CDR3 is CASNSEGVMNTEAFF. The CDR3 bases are TGTGCCAGCAACTCGGAAGGTGTCATGAACACTGAAGCTTTCTTT.

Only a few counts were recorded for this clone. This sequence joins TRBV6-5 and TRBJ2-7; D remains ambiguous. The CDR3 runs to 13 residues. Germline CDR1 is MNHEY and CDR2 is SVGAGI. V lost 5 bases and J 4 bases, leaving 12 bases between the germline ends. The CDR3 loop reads CASSHREDYEQYF. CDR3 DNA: TGTGCCAGCAGTCATAGGGAAGATTACGAGCAGTACTTC.

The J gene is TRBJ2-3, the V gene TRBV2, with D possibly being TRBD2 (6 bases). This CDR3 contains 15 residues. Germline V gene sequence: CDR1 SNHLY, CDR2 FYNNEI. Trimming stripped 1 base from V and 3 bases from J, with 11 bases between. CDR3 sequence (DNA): TGTGCCAGCAGTGAAGGGAGGGTCTCAACAGATACGCAGTATTTT. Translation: CASSEGRVSTDTQYF.

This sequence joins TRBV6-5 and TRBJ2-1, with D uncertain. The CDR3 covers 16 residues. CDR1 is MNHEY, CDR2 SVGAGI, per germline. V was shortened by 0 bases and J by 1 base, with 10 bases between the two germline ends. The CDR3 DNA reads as TGTGCCAGCAGTTACTCGTTAGGAAGGTCCTACAATGAGCAGTTCTTC. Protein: CASSYSLGRSYNEQFF.

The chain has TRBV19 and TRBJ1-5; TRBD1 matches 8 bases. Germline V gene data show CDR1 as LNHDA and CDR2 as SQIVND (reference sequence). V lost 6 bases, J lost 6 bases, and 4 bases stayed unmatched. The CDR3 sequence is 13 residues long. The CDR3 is CASSHRGTQPQHF. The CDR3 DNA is TGTGCCAGTAGCCACAGGGGGACTCAGCCCCAGCATTTT.

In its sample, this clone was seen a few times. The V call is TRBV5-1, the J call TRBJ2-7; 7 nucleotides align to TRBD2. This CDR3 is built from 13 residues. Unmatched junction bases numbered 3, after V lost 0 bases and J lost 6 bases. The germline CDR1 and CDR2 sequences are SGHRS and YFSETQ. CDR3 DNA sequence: TGCGCCAGCAGCTTGGGACTAGCATTCGAGCAGTACTTC. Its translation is CASSLGLAFEQYF.